The present TCR beta chain was sequenced within a study of neurological immune-mediated disorders. 5'RACE employing 10-nucleotide random UMIs yielded the cDNA. Each CDR3 protein gets one entry after TCRdb re-called the 5' RACE reads with MiXCR. Among around 20,000 distinct CDR3 sequences listed, under 35% were seen once. In this sample, this clonotype turned up a few times. Its antigen is not identified. General observations from the study: HTLV-1-associated myelopathy had the most TCR clonal expansion, and multiple sclerosis had the least, less than healthy controls.

Germline trimming cut 2 bases from V and 2 bases from J; bases unmatched to any gene: 2. The germline gives CDR1 SGHRS, CDR2 YFSETQ. The CDR3 spans 14 residues. The source material was PBMCs. The chain carries TRBV5-1 and TRBJ1-1; 8 bases match TRBD1. The sequence was obtained from a man aged 45-60 years with HTLV-1-associated myelopathy (HAM/TSP). In DNA, the CDR3 is TGCGCCAGCAGCTTACAGGGGGGAAACACTGAAGCTTTCTTT. Translation gives CASSLQGGNTEAFF.